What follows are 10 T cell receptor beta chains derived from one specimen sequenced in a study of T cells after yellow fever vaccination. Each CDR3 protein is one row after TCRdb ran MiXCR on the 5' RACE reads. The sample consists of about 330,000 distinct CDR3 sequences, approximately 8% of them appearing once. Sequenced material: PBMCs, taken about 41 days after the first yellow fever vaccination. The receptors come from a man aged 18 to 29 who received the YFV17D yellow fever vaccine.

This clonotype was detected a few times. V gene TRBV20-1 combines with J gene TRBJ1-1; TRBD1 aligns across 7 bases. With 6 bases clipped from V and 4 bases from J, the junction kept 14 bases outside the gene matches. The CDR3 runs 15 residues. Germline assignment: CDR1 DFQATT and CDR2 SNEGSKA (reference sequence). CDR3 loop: CSANLGQARGTEAFF. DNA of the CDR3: TGCAGTGCAAACCTTGGACAGGCCCGGGGCACTGAAGCTTTCTTT.

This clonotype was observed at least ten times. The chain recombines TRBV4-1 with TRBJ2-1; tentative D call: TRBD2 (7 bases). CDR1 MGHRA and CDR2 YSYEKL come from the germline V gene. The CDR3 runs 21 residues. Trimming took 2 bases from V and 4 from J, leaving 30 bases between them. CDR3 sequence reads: CASSQKTFRGAAEGLYNEQFF. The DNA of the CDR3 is TGCGCCAGCAGCCAAAAGACTTTTCGGGGGGCCGCGGAGGGACTTTACAATGAGCAGTTCTTC.

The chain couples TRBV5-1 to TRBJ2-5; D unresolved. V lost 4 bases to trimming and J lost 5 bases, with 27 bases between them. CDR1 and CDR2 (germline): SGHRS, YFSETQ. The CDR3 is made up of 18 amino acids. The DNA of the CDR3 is TGCGCCAGCAGCCTGGGAACGACTGCCCCCGCTGGTTTGGAGACCCAGTACTTC. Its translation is CASSLGTTAPAGLETQYF.

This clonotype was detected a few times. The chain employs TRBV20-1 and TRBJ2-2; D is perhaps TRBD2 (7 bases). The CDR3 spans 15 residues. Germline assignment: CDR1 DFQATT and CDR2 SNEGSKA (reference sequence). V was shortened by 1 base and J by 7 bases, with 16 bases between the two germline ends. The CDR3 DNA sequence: TGCAGTGCTAGAGGTGCGGGGGCGTTCGGCGGGGAGCTGTTTTTT. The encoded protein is CSARGAGAFGGELFF.

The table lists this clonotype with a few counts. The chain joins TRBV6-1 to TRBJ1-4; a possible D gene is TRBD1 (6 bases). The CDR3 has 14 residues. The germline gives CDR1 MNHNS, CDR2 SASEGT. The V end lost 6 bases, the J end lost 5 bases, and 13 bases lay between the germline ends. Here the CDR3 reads CASRSTGTNEKLFF. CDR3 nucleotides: TGTGCCAGCAGATCAACAGGGACAAATGAAAAACTGTTTTTT.

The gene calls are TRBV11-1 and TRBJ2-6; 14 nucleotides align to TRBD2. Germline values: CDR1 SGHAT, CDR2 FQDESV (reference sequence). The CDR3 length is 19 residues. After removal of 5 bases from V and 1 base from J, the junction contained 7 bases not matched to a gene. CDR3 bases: TGTGCCAGCAGCGGAGAATGGACTAGCGGGGGGTCTGGGGCCAACGTCCTGACTTTC. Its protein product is CASSGEWTSGGSGANVLTF. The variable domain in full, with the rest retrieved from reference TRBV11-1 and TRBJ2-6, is EAEVAQSPRYKITEKSQAVAFWCDPISGHATLYWYRQILGQGPELLVQFQDESVVDDSQLPKDRFSAERLKGVDSTLKIQPAELGDSAMYLCASSGEWTSGGSGANVLTFGAGSRLTVL.

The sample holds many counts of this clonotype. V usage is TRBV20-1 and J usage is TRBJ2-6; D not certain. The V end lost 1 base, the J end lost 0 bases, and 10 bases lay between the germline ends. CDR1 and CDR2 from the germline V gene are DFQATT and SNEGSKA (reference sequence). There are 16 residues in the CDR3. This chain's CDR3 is CSARVGGYSGANVLTF. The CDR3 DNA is TGCAGTGCTAGAGTGGGCGGTTACTCTGGGGCCAACGTCCTGACTTTC.

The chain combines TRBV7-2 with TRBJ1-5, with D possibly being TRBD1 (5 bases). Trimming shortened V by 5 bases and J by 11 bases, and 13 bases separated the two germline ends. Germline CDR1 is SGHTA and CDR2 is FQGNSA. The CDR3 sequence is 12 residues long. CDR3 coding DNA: TGTGCCAGCAGCCCCAGGGACGGGGCCCAGCATTTT. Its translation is CASSPRDGAQHF.

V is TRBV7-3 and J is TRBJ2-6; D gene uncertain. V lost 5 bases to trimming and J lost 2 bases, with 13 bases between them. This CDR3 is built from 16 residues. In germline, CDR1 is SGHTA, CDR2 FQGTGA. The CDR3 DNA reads TGTGCCAGCAGCCGCATAACTGGAACTGGGGCCAACGTCCTGACTTTC. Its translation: CASSRITGTGANVLTF.

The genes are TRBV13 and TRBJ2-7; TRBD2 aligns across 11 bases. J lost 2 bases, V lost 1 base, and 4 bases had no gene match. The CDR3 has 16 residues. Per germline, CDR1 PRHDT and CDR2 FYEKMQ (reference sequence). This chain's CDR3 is CASSLVTSGGPYEQYF. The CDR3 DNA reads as TGTGCCAGCAGCTTAGTCACTAGCGGGGGACCCTACGAGCAGTACTTC.